This entry lists 32 T cell receptor beta chains sequenced from one sample in a study of blood T cell repertoires in COVID-19. TCRdb's table, derived via immunoSEQ multiplex PCR, lists solely in-frame clones and lacks some. This sample has 140,000 to 150,000 clones, with about 90% found just once. The sample taken for sequencing was peripheral blood. The receptor set was obtained from an elderly man with acute or convalescent COVID-19.

This chain links TRBV7-9 with TRBJ1-1; TRBD1 matches 9 bases. The germline CDR1 and CDR2 sequences are SEHNR and FQNEAQ (reference sequence). The CDR3 is 14 residues long. The V segment lost 6 bases and the J segment 1 base; nucleotides outside the gene matches: 3. The DNA for the CDR3 is TGTGCCAGCAGAACGGGACAGGGGAACACTGAAGCTTTCTTT. Its protein is CASRTGQGNTEAFF.

V is TRBV13 and J is TRBJ2-7; TRBD2 aligns across 7 bases. The CDR3 has 17 amino acids. J lost 5 bases, V lost 3 bases, and 16 bases had no gene match. Germline CDR1 is PRHDT and CDR2 is FYEKMQ (reference sequence). For the CDR3, the DNA is TGTGCCAGCAGCTTCCGGAGGGACTACACCTCGGGGAACGAGCAGTACTTC. Encoded protein: CASSFRRDYTSGNEQYF.

The chain carries TRBV6-5 and TRBJ2-1, with TRBD1 matching over 7 bases. The V segment lost 5 bases and the J segment 8 bases; nucleotides outside the gene matches: 9. CDR1 is MNHEY and CDR2 is SVGAGI in the germline V gene. The CDR3 runs to 14 residues. The CDR3 reads CASSRTGGFDEQFF. CDR3 DNA sequence: TGTGCCAGCAGTCGGACAGGAGGTTTCGATGAGCAGTTCTTC.

The chain combines TRBV12-3 or TRBV12-4 with TRBJ1-2, with D tentatively TRBD1 (5 bases). V lost 5 bases and J 7 bases, leaving 14 bases between the germline ends. The CDR3 totals 13 residues. CDR3 in amino acids: CASSGDGRGGYTF. CDR3 DNA: TGTGCCAGCAGTGGGGACGGGAGGGGTGGCTACACCTTC.

This clone was recorded only once. The genes are TRBV5-1 and TRBJ2-7; TRBD2 might be the D (5 bases). The CDR3 is made up of 13 amino acids. V lost 0 bases and J lost 4, with 8 bases in between. From germline, CDR1 is SGHRS and CDR2 YFSETQ. CDR3 sequence (DNA): TGCGCCAGCAGCTTGGGAAGGACTTACGAGCAGTACTTC. It encodes CASSLGRTYEQYF.

The genes are TRBV24-1 and TRBJ1-2, with 9 bases matching TRBD1. Germline lookup yields CDR1 KGHDR and CDR2 SFDVKD. This CDR3 comprises 12 residues. The junction had 5 bases not matched to a gene; V was cut back by 12 bases and J by 4 bases. CDR3 in amino acids: CAAKQGAYGYTF. In DNA, the CDR3 is TGTGCCGCAAAACAGGGGGCCTATGGCTACACCTTC.

This rearrangement joins TRBV5-4 to TRBJ1-3, with no clear D. The V and J ends lost 0 bases and 1 base respectively, with 8 bases between them. This CDR3 contains 15 residues. Germline V gene sequence: CDR1 SGHNT, CDR2 YYREEE (reference sequence). The CDR3 coding sequence is TGTGCCAGCAGCTTGGGCGGGATATCTGGAAACACCATATATTTT. The encoded protein is CASSLGGISGNTIYF. Using reference TRBV5-4 and TRBJ1-3 for the parts outside the CDR3, the full variable domain is ETGVTQSPTHLIKTRGQQVTLRCSSQSGHNTVSWYQQALGQGPQFIFQYYREEENGRGNFPPRFSGLQFPNYSSELNVNALELDDSALYLCASSLGGISGNTIYFGEGSWLTVV.

This clone was detected once. This chain uses TRBV11-1 with TRBJ1-6, with D unclear. The CDR3 is 15 residues long. V dropped 1 base and J dropped 10 bases, with 14 bases sitting between them. Germline V gene data show CDR1 as SGHAT and CDR2 as FQDESV (reference sequence). The CDR3 loop reads CASSLVFGSGSPLHF. CDR3 in DNA: TGTGCCAGCAGCTTAGTTTTCGGCTCGGGGTCACCCCTCCACTTT.

The chain uses TRBV19 and TRBJ2-1; TRBD2 agrees at 7 bases. Germline CDR1 reads LNHDA; CDR2 reads SQIVND (reference sequence). V dropped 5 bases and J dropped 7; count of bases not matched to a gene: 8. CDR3 length: 14 residues. DNA of the CDR3: TGTGCCAGTAGTCTCGGGGGGACTTGGAATGAGCAGTTCTTC. As protein: CASSLGGTWNEQFF.

In this sample, this clone turned up a few times. V is TRBV5-1 and J is TRBJ2-7; 8 bases are shared with TRBD2. Germline CDR1 reads SGHRS; CDR2 reads YFSETQ. V dropped 2 bases and J dropped 3; count of bases not matched to a gene: 7. This CDR3 has 15 residues. The CDR3 protein is CASSFELADYYEQYF. CDR3 nucleotides: TGCGCCAGCAGCTTCGAACTAGCGGATTACTACGAGCAGTACTTC.

The gene calls are TRBV29-1 and TRBJ2-3, with D possibly matching TRBD2 (7 bases). Germline-derived CDR1 and CDR2 are SQVTM and ANQGSEA. This CDR3 contains 14 residues. V lost 4 bases, J lost 0 bases, and 11 bases lay in between. As DNA, the CDR3 is TGCAGCGTTGTGGGGGGGCCAAGCACAGATACGCAGTATTTT. Its translation is CSVVGGPSTDTQYF.

The chain recombines TRBV6-5 with TRBJ1-1, with 12 bases fitting TRBD1. This CDR3 comprises 16 residues. The J segment lost 4 bases and the V segment lost 2 bases, leaving 5 bases of the junction unmatched. From germline, CDR1 is MNHEY and CDR2 SVGAGI. The CDR3 DNA reads as TGTGCCAGCAGTTACCGGGGACAGGGGGCGGTCACTGAAGCTTTCTTT. As protein: CASSYRGQGAVTEAFF.

The chain is built from TRBV11-2 and TRBJ2-5; tentative D call: TRBD1 (5 bases). The CDR3 runs to 15 residues. The V end was cut by 1 base, the J end by 1 base, with 10 bases between. The germline V gene encodes CDR1 SGHAT and CDR2 FQNNGV. CDR3 loop: CASSLVLRAQETQYF. DNA of the CDR3: TGTGCCAGCAGCTTAGTCCTCAGGGCCCAAGAGACCCAGTACTTC.

This clone was detected only once. V gene TRBV5-1 combines with J gene TRBJ2-5; 15 nucleotides agree with TRBD2. The V and J ends lost 3 bases and 5 bases, in that order; junction bases with no gene match: 5. The germline CDR1 and CDR2 sequences are SGHRS and YFSETQ. CDR3 size: 16 residues. CDR3 bases: TGCGCCAGCAGCTCCGGGACTAGCGGGGGGACGGAGACCCAGTACTTC. Its translation is CASSSGTSGGTETQYF.

This clone was seen a single time. The V gene is TRBV7-3, the J gene TRBJ2-5, with no clear D. Germline-derived CDR1 and CDR2 are SGHTA and FQGTGA. V was clipped by 5 bases and J by 4 bases, with 11 bases between them. The CDR3 has 13 residues. CDR3 in DNA: TGTGCCAGCAGCCGCGACAACGGAGAGACCCAGTACTTC. Translated, it gives CASSRDNGETQYF.

CDR3 DNA: TGTGCCAGTAGTATAGGGGCAGCGGGGGAGGGCGTATGGCAGTTCTTC. This translates into CASSIGAAGEGVWQFF. V is TRBV19 and J is TRBJ2-1; 8 bases align to TRBD2. This CDR3 has 16 amino acids. Germline CDR1 reads LNHDA; CDR2 reads SQIVND (reference sequence). After removal of 1 base from V and 12 bases from J, the junction contained 14 bases not matched to a gene.

The chain recombines TRBV3-1 (or the pseudogene TRBV3-2) with TRBJ2-1, with TRBD2 matching over 15 bases. The CDR3 has 16 residues. V lost 3 bases and J lost 7; bases outside the gene matches: 4. Germline lookup yields CDR1 LGHDT and CDR2 YNNKEL (reference sequence). Here the CDR3 DNA reads TGTGCCAGCAGCCACGGGACTAGCGGGAGGATAAATGAGCAGTTCTTC. Protein: CASSHGTSGRINEQFF.

The chain combines TRBV5-1 with TRBJ2-6; 8 nucleotides agree with TRBD1. The V gene's germline CDR1 is SGHRS and CDR2 YFSETQ. The CDR3 spans 17 residues. V lost 4 bases, J lost 0 bases, and 6 bases stayed unmatched. DNA of the CDR3: TGCGCCAGCAGCGACAGGGGTAGCATCTCTGGGGCCAACGTCCTGACTTTC. Amino acids: CASSDRGSISGANVLTF.

The V and J genes are TRBV3-1 (or the pseudogene TRBV3-2) and TRBJ1-6; D is unresolved. The germline V gene encodes CDR1 LGHDT and CDR2 YNNKEL (reference sequence). The CDR3 has 13 residues. V shed 1 base and J shed 13 bases, with 11 bases lying between them. This chain's CDR3 is CASSQGAWVPLHF. The CDR3 DNA reads TGTGCCAGCAGCCAAGGAGCGTGGGTCCCCCTCCACTTT.

The sample holds one count of this clone. The chain carries TRBV6-5 and TRBJ1-1; no clear D. The germline V and J ends were trimmed by 4 bases and 3 bases, with 3 bases remaining between them. The CDR3 extends over 11 amino acids. Germline V gene sequence: CDR1 MNHEY, CDR2 SVGAGI. CDR3 protein: CASSSYTEAFF. Here the CDR3 DNA reads TGTGCCAGCAGTTCGTACACTGAAGCTTTCTTT.

The chain uses TRBV5-5 and TRBJ1-1; D is perhaps TRBD1 (5 bases). The ends were cut back, 2 bases at V and 0 bases at J, with 11 bases in the middle. There are 15 residues in the CDR3. CDR1 is SGHKS, CDR2 YYEKEE, per germline (reference sequence). The CDR3 spells CASSFRQNMNTEAFF. CDR3 DNA: TGTGCCAGCAGCTTTAGACAGAACATGAACACTGAAGCTTTCTTT.

The count of this clone is one. This chain links TRBV7-8 with TRBJ1-3; D perhaps matches TRBD1 (5 bases). Deletions cut 5 bases from V and 7 bases from J, with 12 bases between. This CDR3 is 13 amino acids long. The germline gives CDR1 SGHVS, CDR2 FQNEAQ. This chain's CDR3 is CASSNPGGNTIYF. In DNA, the CDR3 is TGTGCCAGCAGCAACCCCGGGGGGAACACCATATATTTT.

This clone turned up a few times. The V call is TRBV10-2, the J call TRBJ1-6; 8 positions agree with TRBD1. Germline-derived CDR1 and CDR2 are WSHSY and SAAADI. The length of the CDR3 is 14 residues. Trimming removed 7 bases from V and 9 bases from J; junction bases left unmatched: 8. CDR3 amino acids: CASTGQGGLSPLHF. The CDR3, as DNA: TGCGCCAGCACCGGACAGGGCGGACTTTCACCCCTCCACTTT.

V gene TRBV5-1 combines with J gene TRBJ1-2; 8 nucleotides align to TRBD1. J gave up 7 bases and V 0 bases, and 8 bases lay outside the gene matches. CDR3 size: 15 residues. Looked up from germline, CDR1 is SGHRS and CDR2 is YFSETQ. Here the CDR3 reads CASSLAQGVLSGYTF. Here the CDR3 DNA reads TGCGCCAGCAGCTTGGCACAGGGGGTTCTGTCTGGCTACACCTTC.

This clone was recorded a few times. This chain connects TRBV19 to TRBJ1-2; 8 nucleotides agree with TRBD1. The J segment lost 4 bases and the V segment lost 9 bases, leaving 19 bases of the junction unmatched. Looked up from germline, CDR1 is LNHDA and CDR2 is SQIVND (reference sequence). The CDR3 length is 17 residues. CDR3 protein: CASRLGPTITGGYGYTF. As DNA, the CDR3 is TGTGCCAGCCGTCTCGGCCCCACCATCACAGGGGGCTATGGCTACACCTTC.

The chain has TRBV7-3 and TRBJ2-7, with TRBD2 as a possible D gene (6 bases). The V end was cut by 3 bases, the J end by 0 bases, with 21 bases between. CDR3 length: 18 amino acids. Germline-derived CDR1 and CDR2 are SGHTA and FQGTGA. CDR3 sequence (DNA): TGTGCCAGCAGCTTCTATGGAGACCGGCGGGACTTCTCCTACGAGCAGTACTTC. It codes for CASSFYGDRRDFSYEQYF.

The chain links TRBV2 to TRBJ2-1; 9 bases are shared with TRBD2. CDR3 length: 17 amino acids. The germline CDR1 and CDR2 sequences are SNHLY and FYNNEI. J was trimmed by 7 bases and V by 2 bases; bases with no gene match: 12. CDR3: CASSEMGEAGGQNEQFF. In DNA form, the CDR3 reads TGTGCCAGCAGTGAAATGGGAGAGGCGGGGGGGCAAAATGAGCAGTTCTTC.

The chain links TRBV6-5 to TRBJ2-7; a weak D match, TRBD1 (5 bases). CDR3 length equals 14 residues. Germline V gene sequence: CDR1 MNHEY, CDR2 SVGAGI. V shed 6 bases and J shed 3 bases, with 15 bases lying between them. The CDR3 coding sequence is TGTGCCAGCAGACGGACAAGGGTCAGCTACGAGCAGTACTTC. Protein sequence: CASRRTRVSYEQYF.

The chain links TRBV7-2 to TRBJ2-1; TRBD2 is a possible D gene (6 bases). Germline CDR1 is SGHTA and CDR2 is FQGNSA. CDR3 length: 15 residues. With 3 bases removed from V and 7 bases from J, the gap between germline ends came to 16 bases. CDR3 region: CASSFGGGPPNEQFF. The CDR3, as DNA: TGTGCCAGCAGCTTCGGCGGAGGGCCCCCGAATGAGCAGTTCTTC.

The chain employs TRBV7-9 and TRBJ2-5; the match to TRBD1 covers 9 bases. The V gene end was trimmed by 5 bases and the J gene end by 1 base; junction bases not matched to a gene: 5. The CDR3 totals 15 residues. Looked up from germline, CDR1 is SEHNR and CDR2 is FQNEAQ (reference sequence). CDR3 sequence: CASSIPGQGQETQYF. The CDR3 nucleotides are TGTGCCAGCAGCATCCCGGGACAGGGCCAAGAGACCCAGTACTTC.

V usage is TRBV30 and J usage is TRBJ1-4, with D hard to call. CDR3 length: 13 amino acids. Trimming took 0 bases from V and 6 from J, leaving 8 bases between them. Germline CDR1 is GTSNPN and CDR2 is SVGIG (reference sequence). The CDR3 spells CAWSVQYDEKLFF. The CDR3 DNA follows: TGTGCCTGGAGTGTACAATACGATGAAAAACTGTTTTTT.

This clone was counted once. This chain joins TRBV9 and TRBJ1-3, with D hard to call. V was shortened by 4 bases and J by 4 bases, with 15 bases between the two germline ends. Germline V gene lookup returns CDR1 SGDLS and CDR2 YYNGEE. The CDR3 is 15 amino acids. The CDR3 DNA is TGTGCCAGCAGCATCCCATCAACGGGAGGAAACACCATATATTTT. Protein sequence: CASSIPSTGGNTIYF.